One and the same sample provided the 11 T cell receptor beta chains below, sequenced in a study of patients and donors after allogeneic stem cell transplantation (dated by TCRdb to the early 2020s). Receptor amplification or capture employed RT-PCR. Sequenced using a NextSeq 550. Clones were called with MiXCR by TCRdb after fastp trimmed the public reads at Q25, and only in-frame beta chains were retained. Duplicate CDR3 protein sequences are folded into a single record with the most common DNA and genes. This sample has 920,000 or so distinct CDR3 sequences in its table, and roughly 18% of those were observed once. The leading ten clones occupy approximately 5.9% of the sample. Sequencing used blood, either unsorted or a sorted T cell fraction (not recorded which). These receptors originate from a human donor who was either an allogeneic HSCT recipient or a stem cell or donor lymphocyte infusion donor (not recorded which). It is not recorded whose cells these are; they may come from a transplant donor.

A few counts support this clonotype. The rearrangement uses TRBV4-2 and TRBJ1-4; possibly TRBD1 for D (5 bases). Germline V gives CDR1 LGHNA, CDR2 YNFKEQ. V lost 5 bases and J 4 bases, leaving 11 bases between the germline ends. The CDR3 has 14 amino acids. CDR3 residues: CASSGTELNEKLFF. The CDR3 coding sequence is TGTGCCAGCAGCGGGACTGAACTTAATGAAAAACTGTTTTTT.

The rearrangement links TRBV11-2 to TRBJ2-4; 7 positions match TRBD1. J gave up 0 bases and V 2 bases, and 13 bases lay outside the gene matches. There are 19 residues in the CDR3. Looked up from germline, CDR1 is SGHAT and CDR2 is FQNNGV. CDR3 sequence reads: CASSLNPWQGVLAKNIQYF. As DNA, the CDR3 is TGTGCCAGCAGCTTAAATCCCTGGCAGGGGGTCCTAGCCAAAAACATTCAGTACTTC. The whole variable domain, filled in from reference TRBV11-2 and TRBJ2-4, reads EAGVAQSPRYKIIEKRQSVAFWCNPISGHATLYWYQQILGQGPKLLIQFQNNGVVDDSQLPKDRFSAERLKGVDSTLKIQPAKLEDSAVYLCASSLNPWQGVLAKNIQYFGAGTRLSVL.

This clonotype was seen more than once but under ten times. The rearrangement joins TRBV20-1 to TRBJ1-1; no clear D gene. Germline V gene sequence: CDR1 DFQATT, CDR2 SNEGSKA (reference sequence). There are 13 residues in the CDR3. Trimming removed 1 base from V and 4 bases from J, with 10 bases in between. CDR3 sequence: CSARVRVGTEAFF. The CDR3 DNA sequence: TGCAGTGCTAGAGTGAGGGTCGGCACTGAAGCTTTCTTT.

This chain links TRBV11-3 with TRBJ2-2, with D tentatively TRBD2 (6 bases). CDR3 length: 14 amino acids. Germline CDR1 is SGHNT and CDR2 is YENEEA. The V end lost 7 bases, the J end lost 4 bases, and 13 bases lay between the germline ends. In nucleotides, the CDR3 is TGTGCCAGCACGGGGGAGGAATCCACCGGGGAGCTGTTTTTT. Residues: CASTGEESTGELFF.

The CDR3 reads CASSSLGNTGELFF. The CDR3 DNA reads as TGCGCCAGCAGCTCGCTAGGGAACACCGGGGAGCTGTTTTTT. The chain has TRBV5-1 and TRBJ2-2; D gene uncertain. V lost 3 bases, J lost 1 base, and 7 bases lay in between. The CDR3 sequence is 14 residues long. CDR1 and CDR2 (germline): SGHRS, YFSETQ.

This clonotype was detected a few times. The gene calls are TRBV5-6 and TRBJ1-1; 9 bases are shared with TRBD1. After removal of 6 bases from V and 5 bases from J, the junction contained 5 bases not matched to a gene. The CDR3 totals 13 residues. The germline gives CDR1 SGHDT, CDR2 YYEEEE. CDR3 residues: CASNPGQGTEAFF. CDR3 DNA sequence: TGTGCCAGCAATCCGGGACAGGGAACTGAAGCTTTCTTT.

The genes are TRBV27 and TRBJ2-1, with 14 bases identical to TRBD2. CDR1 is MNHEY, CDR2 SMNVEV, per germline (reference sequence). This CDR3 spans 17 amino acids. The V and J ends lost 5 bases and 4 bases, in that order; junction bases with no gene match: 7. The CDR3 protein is CASSQGTSGGLYNEQFF. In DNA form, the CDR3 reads TGTGCCAGCAGTCAAGGGACTAGCGGGGGATTATACAATGAGCAGTTCTTC.

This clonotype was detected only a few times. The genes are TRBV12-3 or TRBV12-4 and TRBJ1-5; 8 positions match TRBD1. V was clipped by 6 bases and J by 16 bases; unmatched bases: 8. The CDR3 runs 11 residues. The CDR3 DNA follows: TGTGCCAGCAGCCGCAGGGGGCCTCGACATTTT. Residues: CASSRRGPRHF.

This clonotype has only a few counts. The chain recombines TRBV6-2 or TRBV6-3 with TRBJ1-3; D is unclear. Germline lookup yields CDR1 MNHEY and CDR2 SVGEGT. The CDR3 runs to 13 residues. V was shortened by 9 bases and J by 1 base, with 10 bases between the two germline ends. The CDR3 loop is CARSYSSGNTIYF. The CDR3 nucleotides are TGTGCCAGAAGCTACTCATCTGGAAACACCATATATTTT.

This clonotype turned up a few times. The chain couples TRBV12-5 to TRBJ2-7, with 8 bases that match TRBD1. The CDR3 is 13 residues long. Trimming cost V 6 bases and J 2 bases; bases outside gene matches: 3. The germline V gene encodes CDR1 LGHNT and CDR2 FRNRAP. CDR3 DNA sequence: TGTGCTAGTGGGGACAGGGTTGCCTACGAGCAGTACTTC. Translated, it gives CASGDRVAYEQYF.

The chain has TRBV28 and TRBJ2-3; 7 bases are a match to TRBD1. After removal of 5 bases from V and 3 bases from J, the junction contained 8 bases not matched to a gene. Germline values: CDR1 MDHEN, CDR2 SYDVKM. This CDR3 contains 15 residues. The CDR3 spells CASSRPSTGTDTQYF. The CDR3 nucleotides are TGTGCCAGCAGTCGCCCGTCGACAGGGACAGATACGCAGTATTTT.